A selection of T cell receptor beta chains follows, all from one sample in a study of OX40 agonist ivuxolimab in advanced cancers. The data were produced by immunoSEQ multiplex PCR, yet TCRdb's version contains in-frame clones alone and is incomplete. This sample has about 55,000 clones; approximately 91% occur once, and the top ten carry approximately 7%. Sample: CD4+ or CD8+ T cells sorted from blood, taken in a trial of the OX40 agonist ivuxolimab. These receptors all come from an adult with an advanced solid tumor such as melanoma, head and neck, liver or kidney cancer. CDR3s include the opening cysteine and the closing phenylalanine or tryptophan. The D gene is left open where the match is weak. For some rows the clone size is stated as once, few or many, or as a class when expanded; others skip it.

V gene	J gene	clone size	D gene	CDR3 DNA	CDR3 protein
TRBV29-1	TRBJ2-3	once	TRBD2	TGCAGCGTCGCCCTTAGCGGGAGGGCCCGCACAGATACGCAGTATTTT	CSVALSGRARTDTQYF
TRBV11-3	TRBJ2-3	-	TRBD2	TGTGCCAGCAGCTTAGGCGGGAGTCGCACAGATACGCAGTATTTT	CASSLGGSRTDTQYF
TRBV19	TRBJ1-2	-	-	TGTGCCAGTAGTTCTCATGGACCTCCTGACTATGGCTACACCTTC	CASSSHGPPDYGYTF
TRBV5-4	TRBJ1-1	-	TRBD1	TGTGCCAGCAGCTTGGTTGCGGGGCTAGCGGGGACAGGAAAAGCTGAAGCTTTCTTT	CASSLVAGLAGTGKAEAFF
TRBV30	TRBJ1-4	-	TRBD1	TGTGCCTGGAAGGGACAGGGGGCTCCAGGGAATGAAAAACTGTTTTTT	CAWKGQGAPGNEKLFF
TRBV2	TRBJ1-4	-	TRBD1	TGTGCCAGCACAAGACAGGGAGAAAAACTGTTTTTT	CASTRQGEKLFF
TRBV19	TRBJ2-1	-	-	TGTGCCAGTAGTCCGGAAGGGTCCCACGAGCAGTTCTTC	CASSPEGSHEQFF
TRBV18	TRBJ1-5	-	TRBD1	TGTGCCAGCTCACCACCTGGACAGGGTGGACAGCCCCAGCATTTT	CASSPPGQGGQPQHF
TRBV7-8	TRBJ2-5	-	-	TGTGCCAGCACCCCCTCCGCGGTGTCGGGAGCGGTAGAGACCCAGTACTTC	CASTPSAVSGAVETQYF
TRBV19	TRBJ2-7	-	TRBD2	TGTGCGAGTACCCCCACTAGCGGGGTTTCCTACGAGCAGTACTTC	CASTPTSGVSYEQYF
TRBV5-1	TRBJ2-2	-	TRBD2	TGCGCCAGCAGCTACACCGGGACTAGCGGGAGCGGGGAGCTGTTTTTT	CASSYTGTSGSGELFF
TRBV18	TRBJ1-1	few	-	TGTGCCAGCTCACCATCTCAGTCCGCGAACACTGAAGCTTTCTTT	CASSPSQSANTEAFF
TRBV28	TRBJ1-2	-	TRBD1	TGTGCCAGCAGTTTGGCTCGACAGGGCAACTATGGCTACACCTTC	CASSLARQGNYGYTF
TRBV20-1	TRBJ2-7	-	TRBD1	TGCAGTGCAACAAAACGGGACAGGGAGGACTTC	CSATKRDREDF
TRBV7-3	TRBJ2-2	-	-	TGTGCCAGCAGCACCCAGCCCGGCACCGGGGAGCTGTTTTTT	CASSTQPGTGELFF
TRBV5-1	TRBJ2-5	-	-	TGCGCCAGCAGCCCCGGGGGCGGAGGGCAAGAGACCCAGTACTTC	CASSPGGGGQETQYF
TRBV7-9	TRBJ2-4	-	TRBD2	TGTGCCAGCAGCCCCGGGACTAGCGTTAACATTCAGTACTTC	CASSPGTSVNIQYF
TRBV7-9	TRBJ2-5	-	TRBD1	TGTGCCAGCAGCCGCGGACAGGCCGAAGCCAGAGAGACCCAGTACTTC	CASSRGQAEARETQYF
TRBV18	TRBJ1-5	-	-	TGTGCCAGCTCGGCGGGGCGGGGTAGCAATCAGCCCCAGCATTTT	CASSAGRGSNQPQHF
TRBV2	TRBJ2-5	-	-	TGTGCCAGCGGTCTTGGGGACGGGGGGACCCAGTACTTC	CASGLGDGGTQYF
TRBV5-1	TRBJ2-3	-	-	TGCGCCAGCAGCTCGGCTAGCAGTAGCACAGATACGCAGTATTTT	CASSSASSSTDTQYF
TRBV28	TRBJ2-7	-	-	TGTGCCAGCAGCCGAGAGCAGAGTCCCGCTAGGCAGTACTTC	CASSREQSPARQYF
TRBV20-1	TRBJ2-4	-	-	TGCAGTGTCGGTGCGGACATTCAGTACTTC	CSVGADIQYF
TRBV25-1	TRBJ2-5	few	TRBD1	TGTGCCAGCAGTGGAAGGCAGGGGGCCCAAGAGACCCAGTACTTC	CASSGRQGAQETQYF
TRBV28	TRBJ1-2	-	TRBD1	TGTGCCAGCAGTTTCACAGGGGCGGACTATGGCTACACCTTC	CASSFTGADYGYTF
TRBV5-6	TRBJ1-2	-	-	TGTGCCAGCAGCTTTCACAGGGACTATGGCTACACCTTC	CASSFHRDYGYTF
TRBV7-9	TRBJ1-2	-	TRBD1	TGTGCCAGCAGCCCGGGACAGAGTTCTAACTATGGCTACACCTTC	CASSPGQSSNYGYTF
TRBV7-3	TRBJ2-3	-	-	TGTGCCAGCAGCCAGAGGGGTAACACAGATACGCAGTATTTT	CASSQRGNTDTQYF
TRBV2	TRBJ1-3	-	TRBD1	TGTGCCAGCACAAAGGAGGGGGCGACGGGAAACACCATATATTTT	CASTKEGATGNTIYF
TRBV6-1	TRBJ1-2	-	-	TGTGCCAGCAGCGGCACAGGGAACTATGGCTACACCTTC	CASSGTGNYGYTF
TRBV15	TRBJ2-2	once	-	TGTGCCACCAGCAGAGGTTATGGACGGACCGGGGAGCTGTTTTTT	CATSRGYGRTGELFF
TRBV5-4	TRBJ2-7	-	-	TGTGCCAGCAGCTTGGGAGCATTTAGGGGATCCTACGAGCAGTACTTC	CASSLGAFRGSYEQYF
TRBV28	TRBJ2-7	-	-	TGTGCCAGCCTCTGGCAGGGAACCTACGAGCAGTACTTC	CASLWQGTYEQYF
TRBV7-9	TRBJ1-1	-	-	TGTGCCAGCAGCTTAGAGAATCCAGCTGAAGCTTTCTTT	CASSLENPAEAFF
TRBV2	TRBJ2-4	-	-	TGTGCCAGCACCATGGACGGACTAGCCAAAAACATTCAGTACTTC	CASTMDGLAKNIQYF
TRBV18	TRBJ2-2	-	TRBD2	TGTGCCAGCTCACCATCTAGCGGGACTGTCACCGGGGAGCTGTTTTTT	CASSPSSGTVTGELFF
TRBV11-2	TRBJ2-4	-	TRBD2	TGTGCCAGCAGCCCGCCGGGACTAGCGGAAGCCAAAAACATTCAGTACTTC	CASSPPGLAEAKNIQYF